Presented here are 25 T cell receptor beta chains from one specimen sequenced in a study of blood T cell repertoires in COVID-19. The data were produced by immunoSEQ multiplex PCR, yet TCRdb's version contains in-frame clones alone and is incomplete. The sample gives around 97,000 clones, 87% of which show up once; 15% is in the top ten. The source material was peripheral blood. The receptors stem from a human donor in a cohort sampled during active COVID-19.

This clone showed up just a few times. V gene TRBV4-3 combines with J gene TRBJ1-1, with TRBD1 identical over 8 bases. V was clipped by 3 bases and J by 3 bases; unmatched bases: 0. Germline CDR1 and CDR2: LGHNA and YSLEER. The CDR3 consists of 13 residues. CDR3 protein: CASSQTGDTEAFF. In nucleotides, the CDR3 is TGCGCCAGCAGCCAGACAGGGGACACTGAAGCTTTCTTT.

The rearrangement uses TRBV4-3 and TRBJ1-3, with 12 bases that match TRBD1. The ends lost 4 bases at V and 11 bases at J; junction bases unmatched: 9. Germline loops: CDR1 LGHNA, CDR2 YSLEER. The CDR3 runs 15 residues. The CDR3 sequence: CASSPGTGGGRSIYF. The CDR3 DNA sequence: TGCGCCAGCAGCCCAGGGACAGGGGGCGGAAGGTCCATATATTTT.

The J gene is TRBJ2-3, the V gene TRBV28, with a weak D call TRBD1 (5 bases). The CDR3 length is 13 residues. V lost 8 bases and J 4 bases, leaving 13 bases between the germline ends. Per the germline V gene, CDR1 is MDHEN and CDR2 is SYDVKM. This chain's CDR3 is CASWGVLADTQYF. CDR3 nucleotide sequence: TGTGCCAGCTGGGGCGTGTTAGCAGATACGCAGTATTTT.

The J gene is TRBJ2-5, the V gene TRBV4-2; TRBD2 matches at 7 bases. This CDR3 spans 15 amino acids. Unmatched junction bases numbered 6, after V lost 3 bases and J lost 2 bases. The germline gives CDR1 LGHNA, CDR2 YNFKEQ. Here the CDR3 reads CASSQERGIQETQYF. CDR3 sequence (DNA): TGTGCCAGCAGCCAGGAGCGGGGAATACAAGAGACCCAGTACTTC.

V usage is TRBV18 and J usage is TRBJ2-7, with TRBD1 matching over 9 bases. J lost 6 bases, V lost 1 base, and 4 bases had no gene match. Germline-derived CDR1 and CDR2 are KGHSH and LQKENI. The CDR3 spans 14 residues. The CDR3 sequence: CASSPRTGEREQYF. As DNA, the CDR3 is TGTGCCAGCTCACCACGGACAGGGGAACGCGAGCAGTACTTC.

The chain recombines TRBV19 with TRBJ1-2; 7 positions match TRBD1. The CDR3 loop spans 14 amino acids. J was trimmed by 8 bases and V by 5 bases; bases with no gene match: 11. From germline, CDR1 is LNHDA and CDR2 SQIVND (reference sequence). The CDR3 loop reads CASSSDATGNGYTF. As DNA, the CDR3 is TGTGCCAGTAGTTCTGATGCGACAGGGAACGGCTACACCTTC.

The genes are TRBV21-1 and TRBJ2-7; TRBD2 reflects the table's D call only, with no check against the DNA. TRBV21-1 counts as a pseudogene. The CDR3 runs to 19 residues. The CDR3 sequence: CASSKAPVGLVRSSYEQYF. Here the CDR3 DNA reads TGTGCCAGCAGCAAAGCCCCGGTAGGACTAGTAAGGAGCTCCTACGAGCAGTACTTC.

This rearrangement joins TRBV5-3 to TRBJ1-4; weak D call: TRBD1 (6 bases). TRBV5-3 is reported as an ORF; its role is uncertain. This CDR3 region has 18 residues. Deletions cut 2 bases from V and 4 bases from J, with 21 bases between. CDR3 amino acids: CARSFLVARGSNNEKLFF. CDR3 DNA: TGTGCCAGAAGCTTCTTGGTCGCTAGGGGGAGTAATAATGAAAAACTGTTTTTT.

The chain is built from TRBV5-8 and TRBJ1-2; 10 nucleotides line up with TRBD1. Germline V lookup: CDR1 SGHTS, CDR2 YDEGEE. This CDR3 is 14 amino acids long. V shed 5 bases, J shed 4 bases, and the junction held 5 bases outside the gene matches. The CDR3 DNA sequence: TGTGCCAGCAGTCCCGGACAGGGGGTCTATGGCTACACCTTC. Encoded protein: CASSPGQGVYGYTF.

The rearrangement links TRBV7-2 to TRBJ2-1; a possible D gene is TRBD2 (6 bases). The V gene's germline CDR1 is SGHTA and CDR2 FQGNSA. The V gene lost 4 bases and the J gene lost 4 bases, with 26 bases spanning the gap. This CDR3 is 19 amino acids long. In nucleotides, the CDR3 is TGTGCCAGCAGCTATTCATTGACCCCTAGCGCGCGAATGTACAATGAGCAGTTCTTC. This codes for CASSYSLTPSARMYNEQFF.

CDR3 nucleotides: TGTGCCAGTAGACTTACAGGGGTTGGTCAGCCCCAGCATTTT. Translation gives CASRLTGVGQPQHF. The chain employs TRBV19 and TRBJ1-5, with 7 bases lining up with TRBD1. The CDR3 is made up of 14 amino acids. Germline trimming cut 6 bases from V and 6 bases from J; bases unmatched to any gene: 8. Germline loops: CDR1 LNHDA, CDR2 SQIVND (reference sequence).

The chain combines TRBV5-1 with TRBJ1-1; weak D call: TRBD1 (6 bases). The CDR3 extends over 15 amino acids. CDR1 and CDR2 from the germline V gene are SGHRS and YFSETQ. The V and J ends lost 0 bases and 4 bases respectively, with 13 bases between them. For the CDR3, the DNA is TGCGCCAGCAGCTTGGCCTACAGGGTTGGCACTGAAGCTTTCTTT. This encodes CASSLAYRVGTEAFF.

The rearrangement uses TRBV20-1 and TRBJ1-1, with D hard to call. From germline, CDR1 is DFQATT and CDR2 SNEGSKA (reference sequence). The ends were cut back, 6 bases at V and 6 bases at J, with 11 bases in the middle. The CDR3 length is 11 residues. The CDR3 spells CSATRQPEAFF. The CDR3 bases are TGCAGTGCCACGCGGCAGCCTGAAGCTTTCTTT.

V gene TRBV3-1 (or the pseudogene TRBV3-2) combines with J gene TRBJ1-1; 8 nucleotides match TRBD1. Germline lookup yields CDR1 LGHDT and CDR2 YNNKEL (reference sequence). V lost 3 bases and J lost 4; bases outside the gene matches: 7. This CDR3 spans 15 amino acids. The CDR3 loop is CASSHPRGPATEAFF. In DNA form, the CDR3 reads TGTGCCAGCAGCCACCCCAGGGGGCCGGCCACTGAAGCTTTCTTT.

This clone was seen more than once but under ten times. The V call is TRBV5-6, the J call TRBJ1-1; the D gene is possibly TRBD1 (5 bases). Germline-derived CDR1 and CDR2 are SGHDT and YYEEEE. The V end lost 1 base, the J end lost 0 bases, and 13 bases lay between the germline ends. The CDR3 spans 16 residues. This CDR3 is CASSLKFQGMNTEAFF. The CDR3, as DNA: TGTGCCAGCAGCTTGAAGTTCCAGGGCATGAACACTGAAGCTTTCTTT.

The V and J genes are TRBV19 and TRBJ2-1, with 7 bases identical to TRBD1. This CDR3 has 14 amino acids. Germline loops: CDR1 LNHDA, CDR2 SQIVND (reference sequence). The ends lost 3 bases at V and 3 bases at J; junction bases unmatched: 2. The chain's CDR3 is CASSIGTDYNEQFF. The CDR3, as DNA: TGTGCCAGTAGTATCGGGACAGACTACAATGAGCAGTTCTTC. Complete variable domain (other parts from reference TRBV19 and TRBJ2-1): DGGITQSPKYLFRKEGQNVTLSCEQNLNHDAMYWYRQDPGQGLRLIYYSQIVNDFQKGDIAEGYSVSREKKESFPLTVTSAQKNPTAFYLCASSIGTDYNEQFFGPGTRLTVL.

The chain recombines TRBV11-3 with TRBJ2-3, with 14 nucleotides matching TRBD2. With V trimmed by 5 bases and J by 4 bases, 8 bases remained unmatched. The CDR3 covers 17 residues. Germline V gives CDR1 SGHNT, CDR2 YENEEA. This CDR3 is CASSPGTSGSFADTQYF. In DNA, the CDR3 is TGTGCCAGCAGCCCGGGGACTAGCGGGAGTTTCGCAGATACGCAGTATTTT.

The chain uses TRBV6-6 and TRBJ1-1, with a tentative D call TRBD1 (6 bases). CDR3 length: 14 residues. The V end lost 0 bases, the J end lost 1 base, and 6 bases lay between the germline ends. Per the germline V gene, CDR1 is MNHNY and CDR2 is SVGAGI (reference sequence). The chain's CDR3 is CASSYSDRNTEAFF. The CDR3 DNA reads TGTGCCAGCAGTTACTCGGACAGGAACACTGAAGCTTTCTTT.

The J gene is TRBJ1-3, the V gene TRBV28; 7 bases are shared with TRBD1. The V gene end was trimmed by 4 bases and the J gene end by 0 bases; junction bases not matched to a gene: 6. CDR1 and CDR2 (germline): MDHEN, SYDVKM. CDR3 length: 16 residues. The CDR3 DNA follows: TGTGCCAGCAGTTCGGGACAGTCGAGCTCTGGAAACACCATATATTTT. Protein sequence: CASSSGQSSSGNTIYF.

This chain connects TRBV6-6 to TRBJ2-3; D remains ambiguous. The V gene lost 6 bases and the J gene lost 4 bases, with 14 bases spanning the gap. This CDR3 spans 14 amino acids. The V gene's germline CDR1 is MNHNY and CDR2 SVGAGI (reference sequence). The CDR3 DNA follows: TGTGCCAGCAGCCTAGGATTTAAACCAGATACGCAGTATTTT. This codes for CASSLGFKPDTQYF.

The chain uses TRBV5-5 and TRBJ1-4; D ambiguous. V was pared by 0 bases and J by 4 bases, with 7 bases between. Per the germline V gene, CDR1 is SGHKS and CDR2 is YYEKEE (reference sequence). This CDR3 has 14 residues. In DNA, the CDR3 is TGTGCCAGCAGCTTGGACGGGAATAATGAAAAACTGTTTTTT. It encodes CASSLDGNNEKLFF.

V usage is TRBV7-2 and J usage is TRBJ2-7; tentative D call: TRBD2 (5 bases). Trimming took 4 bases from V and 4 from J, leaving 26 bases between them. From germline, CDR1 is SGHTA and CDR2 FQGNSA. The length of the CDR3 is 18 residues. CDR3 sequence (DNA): TGTGCCAGCAGCTCTCCAATGGTCCTGAGGGATCGGCGATACGAGCAGTACTTC. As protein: CASSSPMVLRDRRYEQYF. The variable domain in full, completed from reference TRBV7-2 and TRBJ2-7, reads GAGVSQSPSNKVTEKGKDVELRCDPISGHTALYWYRQSLGQGLEFLIYFQGNSAPDKSGLPSDRFSAERTGGSVSTLTIQRTQQEDSAVYLCASSSPMVLRDRRYEQYFGPGTRLTVT.

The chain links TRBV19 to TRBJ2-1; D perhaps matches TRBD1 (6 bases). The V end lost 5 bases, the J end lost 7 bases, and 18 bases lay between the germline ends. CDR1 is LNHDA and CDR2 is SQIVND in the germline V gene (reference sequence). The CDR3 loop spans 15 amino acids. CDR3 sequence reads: CASSPLGARGNEQFF. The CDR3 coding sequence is TGTGCCAGTAGTCCTCTGGGGGCCCGCGGGAATGAGCAGTTCTTC.

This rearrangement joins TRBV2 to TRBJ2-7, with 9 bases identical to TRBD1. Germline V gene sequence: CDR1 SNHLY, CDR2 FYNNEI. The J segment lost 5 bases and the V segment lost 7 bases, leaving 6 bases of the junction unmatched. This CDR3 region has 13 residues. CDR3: CASTRQGGHEQYF. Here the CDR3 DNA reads TGTGCCAGCACGCGACAGGGGGGGCACGAGCAGTACTTC.

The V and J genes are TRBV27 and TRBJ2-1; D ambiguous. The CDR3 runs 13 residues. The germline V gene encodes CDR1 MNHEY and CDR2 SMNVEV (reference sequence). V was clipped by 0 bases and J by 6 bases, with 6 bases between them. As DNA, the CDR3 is TGTGCCAGCAGTTTATCTGGCGGCAATGAGCAGTTCTTC. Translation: CASSLSGGNEQFF.